This T cell receptor beta chain is drawn from a study of T-cell reconstitution after alpha-beta-depleted transplantation in children. J gave up 0 bases and V 4 bases, and 9 bases lay outside the gene matches. The CDR3 contains 17 residues. Unique molecular identifiers were incorporated during preparation of the TCRbeta library. One entry per CDR3 protein results from TCRdb running MiXCR on the PCR reads. The table includes a few hundred thousand distinct CDR3 sequences, about an eighth detected once. This clonotype has more than one count but fewer than ten. The genes are TRBV12-3 or TRBV12-4 and TRBJ2-3; 8 bases fit TRBD2. The TCR originated in a human donor who donated a stem cell graft to a child with Fanconi anemia. The specimen was PBMCs, collected from the stem cell graft. CDR3 region: CASSSPRGALSTDTQYF. CDR3 sequence (DNA): TGTGCCAGCAGTTCCCCGCGGGGGGCCTTAAGCACAGATACGCAGTATTTT.